The 30 T cell receptor beta chains given below trace back to one sample, sequenced in a study of response to subunit inactivated influenza vaccine. TCRdb used MiXCR to reprocess the RT-PCR reads, holding one entry per CDR3 protein. The sample lists 300,000 to 350,000 distinct CDR3 sequences, 20% to 25% occurring once. The sequenced sample was PBMCs from blood, obtained less than 22 months after vaccination. The receptors come from a man aged 50 to 69 who received an inactivated influenza vaccine.

This clonotype was counted many times. The chain couples TRBV10-3 to TRBJ1-2, with 7 bases aligning to TRBD1. This CDR3 contains 13 residues. Germline assignment: CDR1 ENHRY and CDR2 SYGVKD. V lost 5 bases to trimming and J lost 4 bases; unmatched junction nucleotides: 4. CDR3 sequence (DNA): TGTGCCATCAGTCGGGACAGATTCTATGGCTACACCTTC. It yields the protein CAISRDRFYGYTF.

This clonotype was observed at least ten times. The gene calls are TRBV3-1 and TRBJ2-3; D is unclear. CDR3 length: 14 amino acids. V lost 5 bases to trimming and J lost 8 bases, with 17 bases between them. Per the germline V gene, CDR1 is LGHDT and CDR2 is YNNKEL (reference sequence). CDR3 coding DNA: TGTGCCAGCAGCTCACTCAAGGTTTCGGGTACGCAGTATTTT. Translated: CASSSLKVSGTQYF.

The V gene is TRBV7-8, the J gene TRBJ1-5; possible D gene TRBD1, 6 bases. Trimming left V 1 base short and J 3 bases short, with 10 bases between. The CDR3 is 15 residues long. The germline V gene encodes CDR1 SGHVS and CDR2 FQNEAQ. The CDR3 coding sequence is TGTGCCAGCAGCTTAGGTACAGGGTTCAATCAGCCCCAGCATTTT. This codes for CASSLGTGFNQPQHF.

There are a few counts of this clonotype. This chain connects TRBV4-3 to TRBJ1-4; D gene uncertain. Trimming removed 0 bases from V and 5 bases from J, with 13 bases in between. This CDR3 spans 16 amino acids. Germline lookup yields CDR1 LGHNA and CDR2 YSLEER. Here the CDR3 reads CASSQERTVTNEKLFF. The CDR3, as DNA: TGCGCCAGCAGCCAAGAACGGACGGTAACGAATGAAAAACTGTTTTTT.

This sequence joins TRBV27 and TRBJ2-3; tentative D call: TRBD2 (5 bases). The V end was cut by 5 bases, the J end by 6 bases, with 15 bases between. This CDR3 spans 14 amino acids. The germline gives CDR1 MNHEY, CDR2 SMNVEV (reference sequence). CDR3 loop: CASSRPGLADTQYF. For the CDR3, the DNA is TGTGCCAGCAGTCGACCCGGACTGGCGGATACGCAGTATTTT.

This clonotype has just a few counts. This chain links TRBV10-3 with TRBJ2-1; a possible D gene is TRBD2 (5 bases). The CDR3 has 14 amino acids. Trimming removed 6 bases from V and 4 bases from J, with 13 bases in between. Germline V gives CDR1 ENHRY, CDR2 SYGVKD. The chain's CDR3 is CAIRGIATYNEQFF. For the CDR3, the DNA is TGTGCCATCAGAGGGATAGCGACTTACAATGAGCAGTTCTTC.

This clonotype was observed once. V is TRBV18 and J is TRBJ2-5; D remains unclear. This CDR3 is built from 15 residues. Trimming took 5 bases from V and 1 from J, leaving 14 bases between them. Germline CDR1 KGHSH, CDR2 LQKENI. Written as DNA, the CDR3 is TGTGCCAGCTCAGCGGTCGGAACGTCCCAAGAGACCCAGTACTTC. This gives the protein CASSAVGTSQETQYF.

This rearrangement joins TRBV10-3 to TRBJ1-1; D call uncertain. Germline V CDR1 and CDR2: ENHRY, SYGVKD. This CDR3 region has 15 residues. V was shortened by 2 bases and J by 4 bases, with 14 bases between the two germline ends. In DNA form, the CDR3 reads TGTGCCATCAGTGAGACCCTTCAGGCGGGCACTGAAGCTTTCTTT. Its translation: CAISETLQAGTEAFF.

The rearrangement links TRBV5-1 to TRBJ2-5, with TRBD2 identical over 7 bases. The V segment lost 7 bases and the J segment 5 bases; nucleotides outside the gene matches: 14. Germline V lookup: CDR1 SGHRS, CDR2 YFSETQ. This CDR3 region has 15 residues. The CDR3 nucleotides are TGCGCCAGCGGCCCTCCCGGGACTACTGTCGAGACCCAGTACTTC. Translating it yields CASGPPGTTVETQYF.

This clonotype appeared a few times. The gene calls are TRBV29-1 and TRBJ2-3; 9 bases are shared with TRBD1. The trim removed 6 bases at V and 2 bases at J, leaving 3 bases unmatched. CDR1 and CDR2 from the germline V gene are SQVTM and ANQGSEA. This CDR3 spans 13 amino acids. For the CDR3, the DNA is TGCAGCGTAGGGACAGGGTCCACAGATACGCAGTATTTT. Protein product: CSVGTGSTDTQYF.

The V gene is TRBV15, the J gene TRBJ2-1; D is possibly TRBD2 (6 bases). V lost 0 bases to trimming and J lost 6 bases, with 15 bases between them. The CDR3 extends over 16 amino acids. Germline assignment: CDR1 LNHNV and CDR2 YYDKDF (reference sequence). In DNA form, the CDR3 reads TGTGCCACCAGCAGAGATCCTAGCGTAAAAGTCAATGAGCAGTTCTTC. Its translation is CATSRDPSVKVNEQFF.

This clonotype was detected only a few times. The V gene is TRBV7-9, the J gene TRBJ1-3; TRBD1 is a possible D gene (5 bases). V dropped 2 bases and J dropped 0 bases, with 8 bases sitting between them. The V gene's germline CDR1 is SEHNR and CDR2 FQNEAQ (reference sequence). The CDR3 totals 15 residues. The CDR3 reads CASSLPGYSGNTIYF. In DNA, the CDR3 is TGTGCCAGCAGCTTACCAGGGTACTCTGGAAACACCATATATTTT.

This sequence joins TRBV7-9 and TRBJ2-1; D gene unclear. This CDR3 is 14 amino acids long. CDR1 SEHNR and CDR2 FQNEAQ come from the germline V gene (reference sequence). V lost 2 bases and J lost 2, with 7 bases in between. CDR3 amino acids: CASSLSMPYNEQFF. CDR3 nucleotide sequence: TGTGCCAGCAGCTTAAGTATGCCCTACAATGAGCAGTTCTTC.

This clonotype was observed many times. Germline is not matched at one junction end, which may reflect a read error. This sequence joins TRBV9 and TRBJ2-1; D remains unclear. Germline V gives CDR1 SGDLS, CDR2 YYNGEE. The CDR3 has 14 residues. The DNA for the CDR3 is TGTGCCAGCAGCGCCCTGAACTCCAACAATGAGCAGTTCTTC. Protein product: CASSALNSNNEQFF.

In this sample, this clonotype turned up a few times. The rearrangement links TRBV2 to TRBJ1-5, with D possibly being TRBD1 (6 bases). Germline CDR1 is SNHLY and CDR2 is FYNNEI. This CDR3 comprises 15 residues. The ends were cut back, 6 bases at V and 6 bases at J, with 18 bases in the middle. CDR3: CASSLGEGVSQPQHF. CDR3 nucleotide sequence: TGTGCCAGCAGCCTGGGGGAGGGGGTCAGTCAGCCCCAGCATTTT. Drawing the rest from reference TRBV2 and TRBJ1-5, the complete variable domain is EPEVTQTPSHQVTQMGQEVILRCVPISNHLYFYWYRQILGQKVEFLVSFYNNEISEKSEIFDDQFSVERPDGSNFTLKIRSTKLEDSAMYFCASSLGEGVSQPQHFGDGTRLSIL.

The table lists this clonotype with many counts. This CDR3 is CASKGVGNTIYF. Written as DNA, the CDR3 is TGCGCCAGCAAGGGAGTCGGAAACACCATATATTTT. The chain recombines TRBV4-1 with TRBJ1-3; D uncertain. The CDR3 is made up of 12 amino acids. The germline V gene encodes CDR1 MGHRA and CDR2 YSYEKL. V lost 7 bases to trimming and J lost 4 bases, with 8 bases between them.

The rearrangement links TRBV28 to TRBJ2-5, with D possibly matching TRBD1 (6 bases). There are 16 residues in the CDR3. V lost 11 bases, J lost 4 bases, and 26 bases lay in between. CDR1 and CDR2 from the germline V gene are MDHEN and SYDVKM. The CDR3 DNA is TGTGCCTGCTCAAACTTAGGGACACAGATTAGAGAGACCCAGTACTTC. Its translation is CACSNLGTQIRETQYF.

The rearrangement links TRBV5-1 to TRBJ2-4, with 9 bases identical to TRBD1. This CDR3 has 16 amino acids. The ends lost 4 bases at V and 0 bases at J; junction bases unmatched: 5. Germline CDR1 SGHRS, CDR2 YFSETQ. The CDR3 sequence: CASSKDRGQAKNIQYF. As DNA, the CDR3 is TGCGCCAGCAGCAAGGACAGGGGCCAAGCCAAAAACATTCAGTACTTC.

This clonotype appeared a few times. The V gene is TRBV6-5, the J gene TRBJ2-3; 9 bases align to TRBD1. The CDR3 sequence is 16 residues long. CDR1 and CDR2 (germline): MNHEY, SVGAGI. With V trimmed by 0 bases and J by 1 base, 2 bases remained unmatched. CDR3 amino acids: CASSYSQGAGTDTQYF. The CDR3 nucleotides read TGTGCCAGCAGTTACTCACAGGGGGCGGGCACAGATACGCAGTATTTT.

The V and J genes are TRBV6-2 or TRBV6-3 and TRBJ2-7; 9 bases fit TRBD2. Germline-derived CDR1 and CDR2 are MNHEY and SVGEGT. Unmatched junction bases numbered 6, after V lost 6 bases and J lost 9 bases. The CDR3 consists of 12 residues. The CDR3 bases are TGTGCCAGCAGAAACTTAGCGGGAGTGCAGTACTTC. It encodes CASRNLAGVQYF.

The genes are TRBV2 and TRBJ1-4, with 7 nucleotides matching TRBD1. Germline CDR1 reads SNHLY; CDR2 reads FYNNEI. This CDR3 is 16 amino acids long. The V segment lost 8 bases and the J segment 5 bases; nucleotides outside the gene matches: 14. Written as DNA, the CDR3 is TGTGCCAGCGGGGAGGGGGCGATGAGACGAAATGAAAAACTGTTTTTT. Residues: CASGEGAMRRNEKLFF.

This clonotype appeared a few times. This rearrangement joins TRBV19 to TRBJ1-1, with TRBD1 matching 10 bases. This CDR3 has 14 amino acids. The trim removed 3 bases at V and 7 bases at J, leaving 5 bases unmatched. In germline, CDR1 is LNHDA, CDR2 SQIVND (reference sequence). The CDR3 region has the DNA TGTGCCAGTAGTATCCCAGGACAGGGGGGTGAAGCTTTCTTT. Translated: CASSIPGQGGEAFF.

This sequence joins TRBV7-9 and TRBJ1-4; weak D call: TRBD1 (5 bases). Trimming cost V 5 bases and J 5 bases, with 9 bases left between them. The CDR3 consists of 13 residues. Germline V gene data show CDR1 as SEHNR and CDR2 as FQNEAQ (reference sequence). The CDR3 DNA is TGTGCCAGCAGCCCAGGGAGCAATGAAAAACTGTTTTTT. Its protein product is CASSPGSNEKLFF.

This clonotype has a handful of counts. J is TRBJ2-5 and V is TRBV29-1, with 12 bases lining up with TRBD2. J lost 2 bases, V lost 6 bases, and 13 bases had no gene match. The germline V gene has CDR1 SQVTM and CDR2 ANQGSEA. The CDR3 has 17 residues. The CDR3 nucleotides are TGCAGCGTCACCCTCCGGGCTAGCGGGGGGGTACAAGAGACCCAGTACTTC. Translation gives CSVTLRASGGVQETQYF. The full variable domain, completed using reference TRBV29-1 and TRBJ2-5, is SAVISQKPSRDICQRGTSLTIQCQVDSQVTMMFWYRQQPGQSLTLIATANQGSEATYESGFVIDKFPISRPNLTFSTLTVSNMSPEDSSIYLCSVTLRASGGVQETQYFGPGTRLLVL.

This chain links TRBV20-1 with TRBJ1-2; 8 bases are shared with TRBD1. The germline CDR1 and CDR2 sequences are DFQATT and SNEGSKA (reference sequence). The ends lost 4 bases at V and 2 bases at J; junction bases unmatched: 9. There are 15 residues in the CDR3. This CDR3 reads CSATGGFISNYGYTF. The CDR3 DNA sequence: TGCAGTGCTACAGGGGGCTTTATCTCCAACTATGGCTACACCTTC.

The chain carries TRBV28 and TRBJ2-7; D not resolved. Germline V lookup: CDR1 MDHEN, CDR2 SYDVKM. V lost 6 bases to trimming and J lost 6 bases, with 9 bases between them. CDR3 length equals 11 residues. The chain's CDR3 is CASSLSSEQYF. The CDR3 nucleotides are TGTGCCAGCAGCCTGTCTAGCGAGCAGTACTTC.

The V and J genes are TRBV6-1 and TRBJ2-7; 12 bases align to TRBD1. Germline values: CDR1 MNHNS, CDR2 SASEGT. V dropped 6 bases and J dropped 5; count of bases not matched to a gene: 5. The CDR3 loop spans 14 amino acids. The CDR3 loop is CASRRDRGQDEQYF. The CDR3 nucleotides are TGTGCCAGCAGGAGGGACAGGGGGCAGGACGAGCAGTACTTC.

This clonotype has a count of ten or more. J is TRBJ1-3 and V is TRBV6-6; perhaps TRBD1 as D (5 bases). This CDR3 spans 17 amino acids. Germline V CDR1 and CDR2: MNHNY, SVGAGI (reference sequence). Trimming left V 2 bases short and J 3 bases short, with 17 bases between. Here the CDR3 reads CASSYQPTVQHGNTIYF. CDR3 DNA: TGTGCCAGCAGTTACCAACCGACAGTCCAGCATGGAAACACCATATATTTT.

V is TRBV12-3 or TRBV12-4 and J is TRBJ1-5; D is ambiguous. V lost 3 bases, J lost 4 bases, and 7 bases lay in between. This CDR3 is built from 13 residues. The DNA of the CDR3 is TGTGCCAGCAGTTTCGCCAAAAATCAGCCCCAGCATTTT. Protein sequence: CASSFAKNQPQHF.

This clonotype turned up a few times. J is TRBJ2-7 and V is TRBV5-1; 9 nucleotides match TRBD1. The CDR3 has 16 amino acids. Germline values: CDR1 SGHRS, CDR2 YFSETQ. The V and J ends lost 4 bases and 3 bases, in that order; junction bases with no gene match: 11. CDR3 residues: CASSPFPGTGSYEQYF. CDR3 nucleotides: TGCGCCAGCAGCCCGTTCCCCGGGACAGGGAGCTACGAGCAGTACTTC.